Sequencing of this T cell receptor beta chain was carried out in a study of PD-1 blockade in mismatch repair-deficient tumors. CDR3 length equals 14 residues. Germline CDR1 LNHDA, CDR2 SQIVND (reference sequence). Germline trimming cut 6 bases from V and 7 bases from J; bases unmatched to any gene: 6. Notes on this clone: Its antigen is currently unknown.

The time point was: approximately ten-day in vitro stimulation with candidate neoantigen peptide 6. Clone fold changes were calculated against an identical culture without peptide. Libraries were prepared by immunoSEQ multiplex PCR; TCRdb keeps only in-frame clonotypes and omits some of them. The sample has about 14,000 clones, approximately 90% seen once; the top ten hold roughly 4.4%. The rearrangement joins TRBV19 to TRBJ2-2; 9 bases match TRBD2. This clonotype originated in an adult with mismatch repair-deficient cancer. The sequenced sample was cells cultured in vitro, obtained from a patient treated with pembrolizumab. CDR3: CASRGGRAIGELFF. The CDR3 DNA is TGTGCCAGTAGGGGCGGGAGGGCCATCGGGGAGCTGTTTTTT.